The next 15 T cell receptor beta chains were all read from a single sample in a study of PD-L1 blockade in urothelial cancer. As to time point: peripheral blood 6 weeks after treatment start. Using immunoSEQ multiplex PCR, the repertoire was profiled, and TCRdb retains in-frame clones only, with some absent. The table records 20,000 to 25,000 clones, approximately 81% of them present only once. Here the sequenced sample was PBMCs, taken around atezolizumab (anti-PD-L1) treatment. Receptor source: a man between 65 and 85 years old with urothelial cancer.

V usage is TRBV4-3 and J usage is TRBJ1-1; tentatively, D is TRBD1 (6 bases). The germline V gene encodes CDR1 LGHNA and CDR2 YSLEER. The CDR3 is made up of 13 amino acids. Between the trimmed V and J ends, which lost 1 base and 4 bases, there was a span of 7 bases. The CDR3 here is CASSQVGATEAFF. CDR3 DNA sequence: TGCGCCAGCAGCCAAGTGGGGGCCACTGAAGCTTTCTTT.

The rearrangement joins TRBV11-3 to TRBJ1-1; D remains unclear. Germline CDR1 SGHNT, CDR2 YENEEA. There are 13 residues in the CDR3. Trimming took 1 base from V and 3 from J, leaving 6 bases between them. CDR3 region: CASSLGVDTEAFF. The CDR3 bases are TGTGCCAGCAGCTTAGGAGTAGACACTGAAGCTTTCTTT.

The genes are TRBV6-6 and TRBJ1-1; unclear D gene. V lost 3 bases and J 4 bases, leaving 15 bases between the germline ends. The CDR3 runs to 15 residues. Germline V CDR1 and CDR2: MNHNY, SVGAGI (reference sequence). The DNA for the CDR3 is TGTGCCAGCAGTTATTCGAACCCAGGCGTCACTGAAGCTTTCTTT. Translation gives CASSYSNPGVTEAFF.

This clone came up a few times. The chain couples TRBV18 to TRBJ1-3, with 7 bases lining up with TRBD1. Germline V lookup: CDR1 KGHSH, CDR2 LQKENI. J lost 0 bases, V lost 6 bases, and 8 bases had no gene match. The length of the CDR3 is 16 residues. CDR3 loop: CASSPGQSISGNTIYF. The CDR3 coding sequence is TGTGCCAGCTCCCCGGGACAGTCGATCTCTGGAAACACCATATATTTT.

To note about this clone: An end of the junction differs from the germline gene, which may be a read error. The chain combines TRBV20-1 with TRBJ1-2, with TRBD1 as a possible D gene (5 bases). Germline loops: CDR1 DFQATT, CDR2 SNEGSKA (reference sequence). This CDR3 comprises 11 residues. For the CDR3, the DNA is TGCAGTGCTAGAGATCCGAACAGGTTGTACTTC. Residues: CSARDPNRLYF.

The CDR3: CASSTLALGEKLFF. The DNA of the CDR3 is TGTGCCAGCAGCACCCTGGCACTCGGGGAAAAACTGTTTTTT. The chain combines TRBV7-2 with TRBJ1-4; D not resolved. Trimming cost V 5 bases and J 8 bases, with 15 bases left between them. Germline lookup yields CDR1 SGHTA and CDR2 FQGNSA. This CDR3 contains 14 residues.

The sample holds a few counts of this clone. The chain carries TRBV6-5 and TRBJ2-7, with TRBD2 identical over 8 bases. The J segment lost 2 bases and the V segment lost 6 bases, leaving 9 bases of the junction unmatched. CDR1 MNHEY and CDR2 SVGAGI come from the germline V gene. This CDR3 region has 15 residues. The CDR3, as DNA: TGTGCCAGCAGCCGCGGGAGGATGGGACCCTACGAGCAGTACTTC. This sequence encodes CASSRGRMGPYEQYF.

J is TRBJ2-7 and V is TRBV19; TRBD1 matches at 11 bases. This CDR3 is 15 amino acids long. Germline-derived CDR1 and CDR2 are LNHDA and SQIVND (reference sequence). Losses at the gene ends were 3 bases for V and 5 bases for J; bases not matched to a gene: 6. This CDR3 reads CASSINRGQGDEQYF. The CDR3 DNA reads as TGTGCCAGTAGTATCAACCGGGGACAGGGGGACGAGCAGTACTTC.

The V call is TRBV7-6, the J call TRBJ2-7; 9 nucleotides match TRBD1. J gave up 6 bases and V 5 bases, and 5 bases lay outside the gene matches. The CDR3 covers 13 residues. Germline V gene lookup returns CDR1 SGHVS and CDR2 FNYEAQ. In DNA form, the CDR3 reads TGTGCCAGCAGCCAGGACAGGGGCTCCGAGCAGTACTTC. Encoded protein: CASSQDRGSEQYF.

J is TRBJ1-1 and V is TRBV30; tentatively, D is TRBD1 (5 bases). Per germline, CDR1 GTSNPN and CDR2 SVGIG (reference sequence). The CDR3 runs to 12 residues. Trimming pared 3 bases from V and 4 bases from J, leaving 9 bases between. The CDR3 reads CAWRGLGTEAFF. Written as DNA, the CDR3 is TGTGCCTGGAGGGGGCTGGGCACTGAAGCTTTCTTT.

This clone has only one observation. The chain combines TRBV7-2 with TRBJ2-7, with TRBD2 as a possible D gene (6 bases). Germline V gene lookup returns CDR1 SGHTA and CDR2 FQGNSA. Trimming pared 1 base from V and 5 bases from J, leaving 15 bases between. The CDR3 runs 15 residues. CDR3 coding DNA: TGTGCCAGCAGCTTAGGGCGGGGACGATTCCACGAGCAGTACTTC. Translation: CASSLGRGRFHEQYF.

The V and J genes are TRBV5-4 and TRBJ2-5, with TRBD1 matching over 7 bases. CDR1 and CDR2 (germline): SGHNT, YYREEE (reference sequence). The V gene end was trimmed by 5 bases and the J gene end by 2 bases; junction bases not matched to a gene: 6. The CDR3 extends over 14 amino acids. The CDR3 DNA follows: TGTGCCAGCAGAATTGGGACAGAACAAGAGACCCAGTACTTC. Protein: CASRIGTEQETQYF.

The J gene is TRBJ1-2, the V gene TRBV7-2, with 10 nucleotides matching TRBD1. The CDR3 loop spans 15 amino acids. Germline CDR1 is SGHTA and CDR2 is FQGNSA. The V segment lost 5 bases and the J segment 4 bases; nucleotides outside the gene matches: 7. The CDR3 nucleotides are TGTGCCAGCAGCCCATTGACAGGGGGCAGCTATGGCTACACCTTC. It specifies CASSPLTGGSYGYTF.

Of note for this clone: The junction differs from germline at one of its ends, possibly a read error. This chain uses TRBV7-9 with TRBJ2-7; 10 nucleotides match TRBD1. Germline values: CDR1 SEHNR, CDR2 FQNEAQ (reference sequence). There are 16 residues in the CDR3. The CDR3 protein is CASSLAGTGVSYEQYF. The DNA for the CDR3 is TGTGCCAGCAGCCTAGCCGGGACAGGGGTATCCTACGAGCAGTACTTC.

The V gene is TRBV5-8, the J gene TRBJ1-1, with 8 bases that match TRBD1. Trimming took 7 bases from V and 0 from J; bases not matched to a gene: 8. CDR1 and CDR2 (germline): SGHTS, YDEGEE. The CDR3 spans 15 residues. CDR3 sequence (DNA): TGTGCCAGCTTTCCGGGACAGGCCATGAACACTGAAGCTTTCTTT. It specifies CASFPGQAMNTEAFF.